The next 26 T cell receptor beta chains were all read from a single sample in a study of blood T cell repertoires in COVID-19 (dated by TCRdb to the early 2020s). The library relied on the immunoSEQ multiplex PCR assay. TCRdb provides this immuneACCESS table in a form limited to in-frame rearrangements. Some clones are lacking; in checked studies, under half of them reflect an unresolved V gene, and why the rest are absent is not known. The sample yields about 59,000 clones; 60% to 80% were counted once. Jointly, the top ten make up 10% to 15% of the sample. Sequencing used peripheral blood. The source of these receptors is a man at least 80 years old with acute or convalescent COVID-19.

This clone was seen only once. The rearrangement links TRBV5-1 to TRBJ2-3, with 8 bases that match TRBD1. J gave up 5 bases and V 2 bases, and 7 bases lay outside the gene matches. The germline V gene encodes CDR1 SGHRS and CDR2 YFSETQ. CDR3 length equals 15 residues. In nucleotides, the CDR3 is TGCGCCAGCAGCTTTCAGGGGGCGCGATTAGATACGCAGTATTTT. Its protein is CASSFQGARLDTQYF.

This clone was found a few times. The V call is TRBV19, the J call TRBJ1-2, with D hard to call. This CDR3 region has 15 residues. V gave up 7 bases and J gave up 7 bases, with 22 bases separating them. Germline lookup yields CDR1 LNHDA and CDR2 SQIVND (reference sequence). In nucleotides, the CDR3 is TGTGCCAGTAACCAGCAGTTTGGGGAGAGGTTTGGCTACACCTTC. Protein sequence: CASNQQFGERFGYTF.

This clone has more than one count but fewer than ten. The rearrangement uses TRBV10-3 and TRBJ1-1; D is ambiguous. This CDR3 has 12 residues. V gave up 4 bases and J gave up 4 bases, with 7 bases separating them. Germline CDR1 ENHRY, CDR2 SYGVKD. CDR3 in amino acids: CAISGGLTEAFF. DNA for the CDR3: TGTGCCATCAGTGGCGGTCTCACTGAAGCTTTCTTT.

The gene calls are TRBV6-5 and TRBJ2-7; TRBD2 agrees at 8 bases. Germline V CDR1 and CDR2: MNHEY, SVGAGI. With V trimmed by 6 bases and J by 0 bases, 7 bases remained unmatched. The CDR3 contains 15 residues. The CDR3, as DNA: TGTGCCAGCAGGGCTACTAGCGGTAGCTCCTACGAGCAGTACTTC. This encodes CASRATSGSSYEQYF.

The chain combines TRBV7-2 with TRBJ1-4; TRBD1 is a possible D gene (6 bases). The V end was cut by 3 bases, the J end by 3 bases, with 11 bases between. The CDR3 is 15 amino acids. The germline V gene has CDR1 SGHTA and CDR2 FQGNSA. The CDR3 is CASSLTGIPNEKLFF. The CDR3 nucleotides read TGTGCCAGCAGCTTGACAGGTATACCTAATGAAAAACTGTTTTTT.

The CDR3 region has the DNA TGTGCCAGCAGCCTCAGCGGGGGGACCTACGAGCAGTACTTC. Residues: CASSLSGGTYEQYF. The rearrangement joins TRBV6-5 to TRBJ2-7, with 9 bases identical to TRBD2. This CDR3 comprises 14 residues. V gave up 6 bases and J gave up 2 bases; unmatched junction bases: 5. Germline loops: CDR1 MNHEY, CDR2 SVGAGI.

The chain couples TRBV10-3 to TRBJ2-5, with a possible D match to TRBD1 (6 bases). Trimming removed 6 bases from V and 5 bases from J, with 13 bases in between. The CDR3 extends over 13 amino acids. CDR1 ENHRY and CDR2 SYGVKD come from the germline V gene. DNA for the CDR3: TGTGCCATCAGCGAACAGGGCGGGGAGACCCAGTACTTC. Its protein product is CAISEQGGETQYF.

Points on this clone: Within the sample, other DNA sequences also encode this same CDR3. J is TRBJ1-1 and V is TRBV5-1, with a possible D match to TRBD1 (6 bases). Deletions cut 3 bases from V and 1 base from J, with 10 bases between. The CDR3 consists of 14 residues. The germline CDR1 and CDR2 sequences are SGHRS and YFSETQ. Here the CDR3 DNA reads TGCGCCAGCAGCTCCAGGACAGCGAACACTGAAGCTTTCTTT. Translated, it gives CASSSRTANTEAFF.

V gene TRBV11-3 combines with J gene TRBJ2-1; 7 positions match TRBD2. V was clipped by 5 bases and J by 4 bases; unmatched bases: 11. This CDR3 comprises 16 residues. Germline-derived CDR1 and CDR2 are SGHNT and YENEEA. CDR3 nucleotide sequence: TGTGCCAGCAGCGGGCGACTAGCTGTTGGGTACAATGAGCAGTTCTTC. Translating gives CASSGRLAVGYNEQFF. The full variable domain, with the rest looked up from reference TRBV11-3 and TRBJ2-1, is EAGVVQSPRYKIIEKKQPVAFWCNPISGHNTLYWYLQNLGQGPELLIRYENEEAVDDSQLPKDRFSAERLKGVDSTLKIQPAELGDSAVYLCASSGRLAVGYNEQFFGPGTRLTVL.

The chain is built from TRBV10-3 and TRBJ1-1; 8 nucleotides align to TRBD1. The CDR3 sequence is 15 residues long. The ends lost 3 bases at V and 2 bases at J; junction bases unmatched: 5. In germline, CDR1 is ENHRY, CDR2 SYGVKD. The DNA of the CDR3 is TGTGCCATCAGTGAACTACAGGGGGACAACACTGAAGCTTTCTTT. Its protein is CAISELQGDNTEAFF.

The V gene is TRBV6-5, the J gene TRBJ1-2; TRBD1 matches 10 bases. Per the germline V gene, CDR1 is MNHEY and CDR2 is SVGAGI. This CDR3 contains 14 residues. The ends lost 4 bases at V and 8 bases at J; junction bases unmatched: 7. The chain's CDR3 is CASSSRQGAEGYTF. The CDR3 DNA reads as TGTGCCAGCAGTTCCCGACAGGGGGCGGAGGGCTACACCTTC.

This clone was detected only once. The chain has TRBV27 and TRBJ2-4; perhaps TRBD2 as D (5 bases). V shed 8 bases and J shed 3 bases, with 11 bases lying between them. CDR1 and CDR2 (germline): MNHEY, SMNVEV (reference sequence). The length of the CDR3 is 13 residues. The CDR3 here is CASRPAGKNIQYF. The CDR3 nucleotides read TGTGCCAGCCGGCCTGCGGGCAAAAACATTCAGTACTTC.

V is TRBV7-9 and J is TRBJ1-4; D may be TRBD1 (5 bases). CDR1 SEHNR and CDR2 FQNEAQ come from the germline V gene (reference sequence). The V and J ends lost 5 bases and 0 bases respectively, with 10 bases between them. The CDR3 sequence is 15 residues long. The CDR3 coding sequence is TGTGCCAGCAGCCCACAGGTTGCAACTAATGAAAAACTGTTTTTT. Translated, it gives CASSPQVATNEKLFF.

This clone was detected only once. The genes are TRBV18 and TRBJ1-4; 10 bases align to TRBD1. This CDR3 contains 17 residues. The V segment lost 3 bases and the J segment 10 bases; nucleotides outside the gene matches: 14. CDR1 and CDR2 from the germline V gene are KGHSH and LQKENI. In DNA form, the CDR3 reads TGTGCCAGCTCACCCGCGTGGACAGGGGGGCCCCTGGGAAAACTGTTTTTT. Amino acids: CASSPAWTGGPLGKLFF. The whole variable domain, filled in from reference TRBV18 and TRBJ1-4, reads NAGVMQNPRHLVRRRGQEARLRCSPMKGHSHVYWYRQLPEEGLKFMVYLQKENIIDESGMPKERFSAEFPKEGPSILRIQQVVRGDSAAYFCASSPAWTGGPLGKLFFGSGTQLSVL.

The rearrangement links TRBV5-5 to TRBJ1-1; the D is unclear. CDR1 is SGHKS, CDR2 YYEKEE, per germline (reference sequence). This CDR3 is 12 amino acids long. Trimming took 4 bases from V and 0 from J, leaving 4 bases between them. DNA for the CDR3: TGTGCCAGCAGCGCGATGAACACTGAAGCTTTCTTT. Amino acids: CASSAMNTEAFF.

This chain links TRBV5-5 with TRBJ1-5, with D possibly TRBD1 on 5 matching bases. The CDR3 loop spans 15 amino acids. V lost 0 bases to trimming and J lost 6 bases, with 13 bases between them. Germline CDR1 and CDR2: SGHKS and YYEKEE (reference sequence). CDR3 in DNA: TGTGCCAGCAGCTTGGAGAGGCAGGGCAGTCAGCCCCAGCATTTT. This translates into CASSLERQGSQPQHF.

The chain links TRBV5-1 to TRBJ1-1; D gene uncertain. Trimming stripped 0 bases from V and 11 bases from J, with 8 bases between. Germline CDR1 SGHRS, CDR2 YFSETQ. The CDR3 is made up of 11 amino acids. The CDR3 is CASSLGRYAFF. In DNA form, the CDR3 reads TGCGCCAGCAGCTTGGGTCGGTACGCTTTCTTT.

This chain joins TRBV29-1 and TRBJ2-3; TRBD2 might be the D (6 bases). V was trimmed by 5 bases and J by 2 bases, leaving 14 bases between them. Germline CDR1 reads SQVTM; CDR2 reads ANQGSEA. The CDR3 length is 14 residues. In DNA, the CDR3 is TGCAGCGTTCAACGGCGGGGAAACACAGATACGCAGTATTTT. Encoded protein: CSVQRRGNTDTQYF.

This clone was counted once. This is likely a read error, given that the CDR3 carries no conserved phenylalanine or tryptophan at its end. Because the CDR3's place on the DNA is in doubt, the DNA is left out and the CDR3 is given as listed by TCRdb. The chain is built from TRBV5-4 and TRBJ2-7; the table's D call, TRBD2, has no DNA check behind it. Germline V gene lookup returns CDR1 SGHNT and CDR2 YYREEE (reference sequence). The CDR3 comprises 9 residues, both ends counted. This CDR3 reads CASNSGRVL.

The V and J genes are TRBV19 and TRBJ2-7; TRBD1 matches at 8 bases. The CDR3 has 14 amino acids. From germline, CDR1 is LNHDA and CDR2 SQIVND (reference sequence). The V segment lost 5 bases and the J segment 2 bases; nucleotides outside the gene matches: 5. This CDR3 reads CASSFRQGTYEQYF. CDR3 in DNA: TGTGCCAGTAGTTTCCGACAGGGGACCTACGAGCAGTACTTC.

This clone was counted a few times. The V gene is TRBV4-1, the J gene TRBJ2-7, with a possible D match to TRBD1 (7 bases). V was cut by 3 bases and J by 6 bases, with 21 bases left in between. The CDR3 loop spans 16 amino acids. The germline CDR1 and CDR2 sequences are MGHRA and YSYEKL. The CDR3 sequence: CASSQGSGTQGGEQYF. Here the CDR3 DNA reads TGCGCCAGCAGCCAGGGTTCTGGGACCCAGGGGGGCGAGCAGTACTTC.

The CDR3 region is CASSSGQGPSYNEQFF. The CDR3 DNA follows: TGTGCCAGCAGCTCGGGACAGGGGCCCTCCTACAATGAGCAGTTCTTC. The chain is built from TRBV5-5 and TRBJ2-1; TRBD1 aligns across 10 bases. V gave up 3 bases and J gave up 0 bases; unmatched junction bases: 3. CDR1 and CDR2 (germline): SGHKS, YYEKEE (reference sequence). The CDR3 loop spans 16 amino acids.

This clone was observed a handful of times. The chain employs TRBV9 and TRBJ1-2, with D possibly being TRBD1 (5 bases). Germline CDR1 is SGDLS and CDR2 is YYNGEE. Trimming took off 0 bases at V and 6 bases at J, with 15 bases between the two ends. This CDR3 has 15 amino acids. In DNA form, the CDR3 reads TGTGCCAGCAGCGTAGACGCGGGGGAATCTCATGGCTACACCTTC. Translation: CASSVDAGESHGYTF.

The chain is built from TRBV5-1 and TRBJ1-1, with 9 bases lining up with TRBD1. V lost 5 bases and J lost 4; bases outside the gene matches: 6. Germline CDR1 is SGHRS and CDR2 is YFSETQ. The CDR3 runs 14 residues. CDR3 nucleotides: TGCGCCAGCAGAAGGGACAGGGTAGGCACTGAAGCTTTCTTT. The encoded protein is CASRRDRVGTEAFF.

The gene calls are TRBV5-1 and TRBJ2-5; a weak D match, TRBD2 (7 bases). V gave up 7 bases and J gave up 5 bases, with 18 bases separating them. This CDR3 contains 14 residues. The germline gives CDR1 SGHRS, CDR2 YFSETQ. The CDR3 sequence is CASWGGVSLETQYF. CDR3 sequence (DNA): TGCGCCAGCTGGGGGGGCGTCTCTCTTGAGACCCAGTACTTC.

This clone has only a few counts. This chain joins TRBV6-6 and TRBJ2-4; no firm D call. This CDR3 has 15 residues. The V gene lost 8 bases and the J gene lost 0 bases, with 14 bases spanning the gap. The germline V gene encodes CDR1 MNHNY and CDR2 SVGAGI (reference sequence). The CDR3: CASGTSRQAKNIQYF. In DNA, the CDR3 is TGTGCCAGCGGAACCAGCAGACAAGCCAAAAACATTCAGTACTTC.